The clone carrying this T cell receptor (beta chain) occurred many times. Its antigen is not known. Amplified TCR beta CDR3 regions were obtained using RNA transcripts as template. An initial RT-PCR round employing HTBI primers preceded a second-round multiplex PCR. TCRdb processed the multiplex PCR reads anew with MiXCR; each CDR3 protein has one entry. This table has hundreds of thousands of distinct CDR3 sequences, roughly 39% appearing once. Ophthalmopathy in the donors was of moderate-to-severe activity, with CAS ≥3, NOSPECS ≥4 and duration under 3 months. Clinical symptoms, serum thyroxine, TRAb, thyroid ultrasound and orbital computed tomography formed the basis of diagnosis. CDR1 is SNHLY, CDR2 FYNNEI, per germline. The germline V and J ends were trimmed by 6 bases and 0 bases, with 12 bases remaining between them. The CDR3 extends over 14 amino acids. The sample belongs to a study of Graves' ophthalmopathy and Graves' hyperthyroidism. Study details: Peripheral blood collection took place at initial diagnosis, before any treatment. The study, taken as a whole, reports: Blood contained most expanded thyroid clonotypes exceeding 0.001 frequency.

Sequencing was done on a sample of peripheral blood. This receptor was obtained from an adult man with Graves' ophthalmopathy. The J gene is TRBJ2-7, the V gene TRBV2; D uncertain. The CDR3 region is CASRVYRSSYEQYF. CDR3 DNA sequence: TGTGCCAGCAGGGTCTACCGAAGCTCCTACGAGCAGTACTTC. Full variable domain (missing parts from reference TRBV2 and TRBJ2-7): EPEVTQTPSHQVTQMGQEVILRCVPISNHLYFYWYRQILGQKVEFLVSFYNNEISEKSEIFDDQFSVERPDGSNFTLKIRSTKLEDSAMYFCASRVYRSSYEQYFGPGTRLTVT.